This is a list of T cell receptor beta chains from one sample in a study of identifying expanded T cells in peripheral blood. Profiled with immunoSEQ multiplex PCR; TCRdb holds only in-frame clones, not every one. The sample yields approximately 81,000 clones, 80% to 85% seen once. The sample consisted of blood. Receptor source: a person between 18 and 75 years old in good health. CDR3s include the opening cysteine and the closing phenylalanine or tryptophan. A D gene is named only where the DNA matches it firmly. A clone size is listed for some rows: how often the clone was seen (once, few, many), or a class if it is expanded.

J gene | V gene | CDR3 length | clone size | D gene | CDR3 DNA | CDR3 protein
TRBJ1-3 | TRBV10-3 | 14 | - | - | TGTGCCATCAGTGAGGCGTTCTCTGGAAACACCATATATTTT | CAISEAFSGNTIYF
TRBJ2-1 | TRBV19 | 18 | - | TRBD2 | TGTGCCAGTAGTATACTCGCTAGCGGGACGTTCTCCTACAATGAGCAGTTCTTC | CASSILASGTFSYNEQFF
TRBJ2-5 | TRBV5-6 | 14 | - | - | TGTGCCAGCAGCTTGCGGGGTTTGAGGGAGACCCAGTACTTC | CASSLRGLRETQYF
TRBJ2-6 | TRBV1 | 19 | - | - | TGCACCAGCAGCCTCCAGTCCGGGATCCCATACTCTGGGGCCAACGTCCTGACTTTC | CTSSLQSGIPYSGANVLTF
TRBJ2-1 | TRBV7-2 | 14 | once | - | TGTGCCAGCAGTCTGAAGTTAGCGGTGAGTGAGCAGTTCTTC | CASSLKLAVSEQFF
TRBJ2-3 | TRBV30 | 23 | once | TRBD2 | TGTGCCTGGAGTCACCGGGACTACCTTTTCTTTTTCCCCCCGCCGGGGTATGCAGATACGCAGTATTTT | CAWSHRDYLFFFPPPGYADTQYF
TRBJ2-5 | TRBV19 | 14 | few | - | TGTGCCAGTAGTATGGGGGTTGGGCAAGAGACCCAGTACTTC | CASSMGVGQETQYF
TRBJ2-7 | TRBV28 | 12 | - | - | TGTGCCAGCACCGTAAACCCTTACGAGCAGTACTTC | CASTVNPYEQYF
TRBJ2-7 | TRBV7-9 | 16 | - | TRBD2 | TGTGCCAGCAGCCCCCGTAGCGGGAGGGCCGTTGACGAGCAGTACTTC | CASSPRSGRAVDEQYF
TRBJ2-5 | TRBV28 | 17 | once | TRBD2 | TGTGCCAGCAGTTTCGTTCTAGCGGGGGGGAGTGGAGAGACCCAGTACTTC | CASSFVLAGGSGETQYF
TRBJ1-2 | TRBV9 | 15 | - | - | TGTGCCAGCAGCATTAGGACAGAACCGATCTATGGCTACACCTTC | CASSIRTEPIYGYTF
TRBJ2-7 | TRBV10-3 | 14 | - | - | TGTGCCATCAGTGAGTCGAATAGTATCTACGAGCAGTACTTC | CAISESNSIYEQYF
TRBJ2-2 | TRBV23-1 | 17 | - | - | TGCGCCAGCAGTCAATCGACCAGGTGGGGGAATCCCGGGGAGCTGTTTTTT | CASSQSTRWGNPGELFF
TRBJ1-1 | TRBV6-5 | 12 | once | - | TGTGCCAGCAGTTACTCGGGCGGTGAAGCTTTCTTT | CASSYSGGEAFF
TRBJ2-1 | TRBV12-5 | 15 | - | - | TGTGCTAGTGGCAAGGGCGGAGGGCCAGGCGGTGAGCAGTTCTTC | CASGKGGGPGGEQFF
TRBJ1-1 | TRBV7-8 | 15 | few | - | TGTGCCAGCAGCTTAGGCCCCTGGTTGAACACTGAAGCTTTCTTT | CASSLGPWLNTEAFF
TRBJ2-5 | TRBV30 | 18 | - | TRBD2 | TGTGCCTGGAACCGGCTAAAGGGACTAGCGGGCTCTATGGGGACCCAGTACTTC | CAWNRLKGLAGSMGTQYF